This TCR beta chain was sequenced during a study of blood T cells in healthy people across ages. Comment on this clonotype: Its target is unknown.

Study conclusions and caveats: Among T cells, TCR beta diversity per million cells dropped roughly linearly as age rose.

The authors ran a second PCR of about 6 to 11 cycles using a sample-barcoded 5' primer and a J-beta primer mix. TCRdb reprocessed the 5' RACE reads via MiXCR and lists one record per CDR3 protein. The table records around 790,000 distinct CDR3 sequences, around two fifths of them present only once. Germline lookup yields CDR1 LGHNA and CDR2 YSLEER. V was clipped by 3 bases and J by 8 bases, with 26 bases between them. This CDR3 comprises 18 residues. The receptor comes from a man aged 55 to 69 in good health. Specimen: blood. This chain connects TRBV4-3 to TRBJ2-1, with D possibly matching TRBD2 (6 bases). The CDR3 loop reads CASSHFLFRAGQRDEQFF. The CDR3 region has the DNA TGCGCCAGCAGCCATTTCCTCTTTCGAGCGGGCCAAAGGGATGAGCAGTTCTTC.